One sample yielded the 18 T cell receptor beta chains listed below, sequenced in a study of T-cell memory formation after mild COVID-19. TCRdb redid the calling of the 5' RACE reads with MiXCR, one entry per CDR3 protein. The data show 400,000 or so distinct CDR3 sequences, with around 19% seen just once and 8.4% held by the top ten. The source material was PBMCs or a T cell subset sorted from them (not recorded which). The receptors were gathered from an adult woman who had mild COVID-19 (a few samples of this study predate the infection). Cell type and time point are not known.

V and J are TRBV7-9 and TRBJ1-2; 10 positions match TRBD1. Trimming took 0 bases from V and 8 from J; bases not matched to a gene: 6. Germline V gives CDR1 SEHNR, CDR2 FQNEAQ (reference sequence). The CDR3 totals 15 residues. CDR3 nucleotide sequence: TGTGCCAGCAGCTTAGCGTTTGACAGGGGGCTCGGCTACACCTTC. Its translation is CASSLAFDRGLGYTF.

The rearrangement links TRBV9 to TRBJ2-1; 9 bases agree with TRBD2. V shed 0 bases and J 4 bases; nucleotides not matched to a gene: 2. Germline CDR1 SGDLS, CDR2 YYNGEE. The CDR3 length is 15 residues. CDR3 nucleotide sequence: TGTGCCAGCAGCGTAGGCCTAGCGGGATACAATGAGCAGTTCTTC. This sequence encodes CASSVGLAGYNEQFF.

The DNA of the CDR3 is TGTGCCAGCAGCTTAACTGTGGGGGGGGAGCTGTTTTTT. Protein sequence: CASSLTVGGELFF. This sequence joins TRBV7-9 and TRBJ2-2; D remains unclear. V was pared by 2 bases and J by 8 bases, with 9 bases between. The germline gives CDR1 SEHNR, CDR2 FQNEAQ (reference sequence). CDR3 length: 13 residues.

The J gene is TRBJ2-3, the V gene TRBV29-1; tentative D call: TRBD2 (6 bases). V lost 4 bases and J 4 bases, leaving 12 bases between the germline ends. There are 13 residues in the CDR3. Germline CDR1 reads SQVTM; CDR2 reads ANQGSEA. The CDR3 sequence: CSVVPGAADTQYF. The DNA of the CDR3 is TGCAGCGTTGTCCCGGGAGCTGCAGATACGCAGTATTTT.

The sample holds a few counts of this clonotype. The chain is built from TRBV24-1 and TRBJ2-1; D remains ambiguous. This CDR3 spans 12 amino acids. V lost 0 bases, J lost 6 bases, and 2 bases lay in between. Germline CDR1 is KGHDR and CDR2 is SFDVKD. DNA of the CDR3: TGTGCCACCAGTGATTTGACCAATGAGCAGTTCTTC. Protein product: CATSDLTNEQFF.

CDR3 nucleotide sequence: TGTGCCAGCAGCTTAGGGACAGGCACTAGCACAGATACGCAGTATTTT. Its protein product is CASSLGTGTSTDTQYF. The chain links TRBV7-3 to TRBJ2-3; 8 bases match TRBD1. The CDR3 loop spans 16 amino acids. CDR1 and CDR2 (germline): SGHTA, FQGTGA. V lost 2 bases and J lost 0; bases outside the gene matches: 4.

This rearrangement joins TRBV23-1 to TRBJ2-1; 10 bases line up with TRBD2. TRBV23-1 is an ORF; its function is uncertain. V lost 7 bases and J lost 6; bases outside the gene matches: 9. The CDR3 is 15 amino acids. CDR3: CASTPSGRAGNEQFF. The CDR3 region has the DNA TGCGCCAGCACCCCAAGCGGGAGGGCCGGCAATGAGCAGTTCTTC.

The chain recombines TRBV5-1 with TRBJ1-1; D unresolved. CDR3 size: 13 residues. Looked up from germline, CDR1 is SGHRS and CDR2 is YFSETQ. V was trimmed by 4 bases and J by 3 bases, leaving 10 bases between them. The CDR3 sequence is CASSVIFHTEAFF. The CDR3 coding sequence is TGCGCCAGCAGCGTCATCTTTCACACTGAAGCTTTCTTT.

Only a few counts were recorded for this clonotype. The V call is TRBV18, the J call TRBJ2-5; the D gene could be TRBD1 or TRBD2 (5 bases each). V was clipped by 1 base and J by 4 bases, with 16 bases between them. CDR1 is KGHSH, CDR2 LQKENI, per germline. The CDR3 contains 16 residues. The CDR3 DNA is TGTGCCAGCTCACCACGAGGGACGCTAACTGGAGAGACCCAGTACTTC. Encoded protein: CASSPRGTLTGETQYF. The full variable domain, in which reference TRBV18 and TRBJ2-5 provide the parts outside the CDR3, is NAGVMQNPRHLVRRRGQEARLRCSPMKGHSHVYWYRQLPEEGLKFMVYLQKENIIDESGMPKERFSAEFPKEGPSILRIQQVVRGDSAAYFCASSPRGTLTGETQYFGPGTRLLVL.

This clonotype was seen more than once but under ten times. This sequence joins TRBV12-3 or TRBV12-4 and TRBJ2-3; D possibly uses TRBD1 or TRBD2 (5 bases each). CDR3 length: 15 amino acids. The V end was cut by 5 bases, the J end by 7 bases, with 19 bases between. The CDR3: CASSGGRSSGNTQYF. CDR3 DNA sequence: TGTGCCAGCAGTGGGGGACGTTCGTCGGGGAATACGCAGTATTTT.

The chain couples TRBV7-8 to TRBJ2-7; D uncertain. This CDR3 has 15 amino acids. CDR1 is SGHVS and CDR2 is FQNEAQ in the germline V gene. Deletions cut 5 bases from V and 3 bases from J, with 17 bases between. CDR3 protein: CASSPDPGPYYEQYF. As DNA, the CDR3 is TGTGCCAGCAGCCCCGATCCGGGTCCGTACTACGAGCAGTACTTC.

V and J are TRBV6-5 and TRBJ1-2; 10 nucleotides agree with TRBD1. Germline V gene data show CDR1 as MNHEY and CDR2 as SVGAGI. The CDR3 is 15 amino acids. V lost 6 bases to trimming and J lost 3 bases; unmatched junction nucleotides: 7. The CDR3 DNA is TGTGCCAGCAGGACCGGGACAGGGGCGTACTATGGCTACACCTTC. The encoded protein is CASRTGTGAYYGYTF.

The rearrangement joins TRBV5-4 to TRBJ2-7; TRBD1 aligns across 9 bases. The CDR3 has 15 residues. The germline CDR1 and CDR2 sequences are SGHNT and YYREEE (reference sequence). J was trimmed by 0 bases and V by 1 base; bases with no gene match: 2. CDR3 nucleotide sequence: TGTGCCAGCAGCTTGCAGGACAGGGGCTCCTACGAGCAGTACTTC. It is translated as CASSLQDRGSYEQYF.

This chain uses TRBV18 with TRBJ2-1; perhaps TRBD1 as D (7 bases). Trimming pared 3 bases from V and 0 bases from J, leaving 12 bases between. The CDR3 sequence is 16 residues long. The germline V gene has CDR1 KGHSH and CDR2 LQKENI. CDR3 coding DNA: TGTGCCAGCTCACCCCAGGGGGGCTCCTCCTACAATGAGCAGTTCTTC. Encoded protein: CASSPQGGSSYNEQFF.

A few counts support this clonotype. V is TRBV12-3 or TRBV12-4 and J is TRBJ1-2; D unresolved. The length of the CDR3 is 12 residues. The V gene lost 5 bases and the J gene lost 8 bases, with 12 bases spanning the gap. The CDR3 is CASSLGVWGYTF. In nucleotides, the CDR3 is TGTGCCAGCAGTCTAGGTGTCTGGGGCTACACCTTC.

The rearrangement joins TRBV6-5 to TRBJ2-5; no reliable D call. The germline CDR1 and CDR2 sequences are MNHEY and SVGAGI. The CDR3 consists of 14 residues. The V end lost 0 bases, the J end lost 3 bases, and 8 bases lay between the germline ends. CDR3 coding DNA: TGTGCCAGCAGTTACTCCGGCTCGAAAGAGACCCAGTACTTC. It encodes CASSYSGSKETQYF.

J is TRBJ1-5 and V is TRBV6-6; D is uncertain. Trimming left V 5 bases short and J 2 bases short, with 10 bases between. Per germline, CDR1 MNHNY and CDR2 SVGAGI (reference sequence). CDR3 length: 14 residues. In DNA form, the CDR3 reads TGTGCCAGCAGTGGAGGGATGGGCAATCAGCCCCAGCATTTT. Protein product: CASSGGMGNQPQHF.

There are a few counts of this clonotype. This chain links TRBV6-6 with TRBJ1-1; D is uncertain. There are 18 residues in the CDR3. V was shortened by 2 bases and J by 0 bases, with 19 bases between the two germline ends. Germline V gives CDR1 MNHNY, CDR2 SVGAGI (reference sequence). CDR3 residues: CASSYTPGVLSVNTEAFF. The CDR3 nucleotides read TGTGCCAGCAGTTACACCCCCGGCGTCTTGTCGGTGAACACTGAAGCTTTCTTT.